This T cell receptor (beta chain) was captured by sequencing in a study of chemoradiotherapy in HPV16-positive cancers. Study details: Functional T-cell assays on a couple of HPV16-positive patients' cells defined candidate HPV-specific clones and common TCR motifs.

Study-wide results and caveats: Candidate HPV-specific clones and E7-related TCR motifs grew in tumor during treatment.

This CDR3 is built from 13 residues. V was shortened by 3 bases and J by 9 bases, with 13 bases between the two germline ends. Germline V gene lookup returns CDR1 SGDLS and CDR2 YYNGEE. Clones were sequenced by immunoSEQ multiplex PCR, and TCRdb holds only the in-frame ones, with some missing. The sample records 25,000 to 30,000 clones, over 90% being singletons. With regard to this clone: The antigen remains undetermined.

The sample consisted of blood, taken from a patient who underwent chemoradiotherapy. The chain employs TRBV9 and TRBJ2-1, with a tentative D call TRBD2 (6 bases). This receptor was taken from a human donor with HPV-associated anogenital cancer. The DNA for the CDR3 is TGTGCCAGCAGCGCCGGGACTTGGGGTGAGCAGTTCTTC. Translating gives CASSAGTWGEQFF.